What follows are 31 T cell receptor beta chains derived from one specimen sequenced in a study of T-cell reconstitution after alpha-beta-depleted transplantation in children. Using unique molecular identifiers, the investigators prepared the TCRbeta library. TCRdb used MiXCR to reprocess the PCR reads, holding one entry per CDR3 protein. The table lists tens of thousands of distinct CDR3 sequences, over 15% of them singletons, with approximately 40% in the top ten. The specimen was PBMCs, mostly from graft donor cells, collected 60 days after TCRalphabeta/CD19-depleted stem cell transplant. All receptors come from a male patient aged 2-10 years who had a stem cell transplant for acute lymphoblastic leukemia, so the T cells may come from the graft donor.

There are many counts of this clonotype. This chain joins TRBV7-2 and TRBJ2-1; 9 nucleotides agree with TRBD1. V shed 5 bases, J shed 3 bases, and the junction held 5 bases outside the gene matches. The CDR3 is 15 amino acids. CDR1 is SGHTA and CDR2 is FQGNSA in the germline V gene. CDR3 sequence: CASSPGQGNYNEQFF. CDR3 bases: TGTGCCAGCAGCCCCGGACAGGGGAACTACAATGAGCAGTTCTTC.

Many counts were recorded for this clonotype. The V gene is TRBV2, the J gene TRBJ2-7, with 8 bases lining up with TRBD1. Per the germline V gene, CDR1 is SNHLY and CDR2 is FYNNEI. The CDR3 has 15 amino acids. With 7 bases clipped from V and 7 bases from J, the junction kept 15 bases outside the gene matches. CDR3: CASTLRRTGPGEQYF. CDR3 DNA: TGTGCCAGCACCCTGCGGAGGACAGGGCCGGGGGAGCAGTACTTC.

The chain is built from TRBV5-1 and TRBJ2-7; TRBD2 might be the D (5 bases). V lost 4 bases to trimming and J lost 1 base, with 24 bases between them. This CDR3 has 18 residues. Germline V gene data show CDR1 as SGHRS and CDR2 as YFSETQ. CDR3 sequence: CASSPQDYFPGISYEQYF. The DNA for the CDR3 is TGCGCCAGCAGCCCACAAGACTACTTCCCGGGGATTTCCTACGAGCAGTACTTC.

This clonotype came up a few times. This rearrangement joins TRBV20-1 to TRBJ2-7, with 12 positions matching TRBD2. The CDR3 has 15 residues. The ends lost 3 bases at V and 2 bases at J; junction bases unmatched: 5. The germline gives CDR1 DFQATT, CDR2 SNEGSKA (reference sequence). CDR3 nucleotide sequence: TGCAGTGCTAGGGTACTAGCGGGGGGAACCTACGAGCAGTACTTC. The encoded protein is CSARVLAGGTYEQYF.

The chain uses TRBV11-2 and TRBJ2-1; 8 bases align to TRBD2. Germline V lookup: CDR1 SGHAT, CDR2 FQNNGV. This CDR3 is 18 amino acids long. Unmatched junction bases numbered 12, after V lost 5 bases and J lost 0 bases. CDR3 bases: TGTGCCAGCAGCCCTCCGGGACTAGATTTATTCTCCTACAATGAGCAGTTCTTC. Its protein is CASSPPGLDLFSYNEQFF.

This chain uses TRBV5-1 with TRBJ2-1; D is undetermined. The CDR3 is 13 amino acids. Germline CDR1 and CDR2: SGHRS and YFSETQ. Trimming shortened V by 4 bases and J by 4 bases, and 9 bases separated the two germline ends. The CDR3 sequence is CASSPDGYNEQFF. In DNA, the CDR3 is TGCGCCAGCAGCCCGGACGGGTACAATGAGCAGTTCTTC.

V is TRBV20-1 and J is TRBJ2-4; D may be TRBD2 (6 bases). The CDR3 covers 13 residues. CDR1 and CDR2 from the germline V gene are DFQATT and SNEGSKA (reference sequence). The V end was cut by 1 base, the J end by 8 bases, with 12 bases between. This CDR3 reads CSARGVGRDIQYF. CDR3 in DNA: TGCAGTGCTAGAGGCGTCGGGAGAGACATTCAGTACTTC.

This clonotype occurred many times. This rearrangement joins TRBV20-1 to TRBJ2-1; no firm D call. V shed 2 bases and J shed 1 base, with 15 bases lying between them. The germline V gene has CDR1 DFQATT and CDR2 SNEGSKA (reference sequence). CDR3 length equals 16 residues. Here the CDR3 reads CSARLLPQSSYNEQFF. In nucleotides, the CDR3 is TGCAGTGCTAGATTACTACCCCAATCGTCCTACAATGAGCAGTTCTTC.

By sample fraction, this clonotype is medium-sized. The V and J genes are TRBV7-6 and TRBJ2-1; 8 bases align to TRBD2. CDR3 length: 16 amino acids. V shed 4 bases and J 0 bases; nucleotides not matched to a gene: 5. CDR1 and CDR2 from the germline V gene are SGHVS and FNYEAQ. The CDR3 here is CASSSGGHSSYNEQFF. As DNA, the CDR3 is TGTGCCAGCAGCTCGGGGGGGCACAGCTCCTACAATGAGCAGTTCTTC.

This clonotype was seen ten or more times. V is TRBV4-3 and J is TRBJ2-2; unclear D gene. CDR1 is LGHNA and CDR2 is YSLEER in the germline V gene. This CDR3 contains 14 residues. Trimming left V 0 bases short and J 6 bases short, with 8 bases between. CDR3 nucleotide sequence: TGCGCCAGCAGCCAAGATCTGGTGGCCGGGGAGCTGTTTTTT. Residues: CASSQDLVAGELFF.

This clonotype showed up just a few times. This chain connects TRBV12-3 or TRBV12-4 to TRBJ1-6; possible D gene TRBD1, 6 bases. The CDR3 contains 14 residues. Trimming removed 6 bases at V and 10 bases at J, with 16 bases between. The CDR3 DNA follows: TGTGCCAGCAGCAACGTACAGGGAAGGTCACCCCTCCACTTT. It is translated as CASSNVQGRSPLHF.

This clonotype came up many times. V usage is TRBV25-1 and J usage is TRBJ2-7; 11 positions match TRBD1. Germline CDR1 reads MGHDK; CDR2 reads SYGVNS. CDR3 size: 12 residues. V shed 8 bases, J shed 4 bases, and the junction held 1 base outside the gene matches. The DNA of the CDR3 is TGTGCCAGCGGACAGGGGGCGTACGAGCAGTACTTC. Encoded protein: CASGQGAYEQYF.

By sample fraction, this clonotype is large. The rearrangement uses TRBV5-1 and TRBJ2-1, with 10 positions matching TRBD2. V was clipped by 1 base and J by 6 bases; unmatched bases: 10. Germline loops: CDR1 SGHRS, CDR2 YFSETQ. CDR3 length equals 17 residues. The CDR3 sequence is CASSLLVGLAGVNEQFF. In DNA form, the CDR3 reads TGCGCCAGCAGCTTGCTGGTTGGGCTAGCGGGAGTCAATGAGCAGTTCTTC.

This clonotype appeared many times. The chain has TRBV5-1 and TRBJ1-3; 7 positions match TRBD1. Trimming took 3 bases from V and 8 from J; bases not matched to a gene: 8. CDR3 length equals 14 residues. Germline-derived CDR1 and CDR2 are SGHRS and YFSETQ. The CDR3 here is CASSSDTGVDTIYF. CDR3 in DNA: TGCGCCAGCAGCTCGGATACAGGGGTCGACACCATATATTTT.

The chain joins TRBV10-3 to TRBJ2-5; D remains ambiguous. CDR1 and CDR2 from the germline V gene are ENHRY and SYGVKD. V was pared by 3 bases and J by 1 base, with 12 bases between. CDR3 length: 15 amino acids. The CDR3 DNA reads TGTGCCATCAGTGATGTGTCGCAGACCCAAGAGACCCAGTACTTC. This codes for CAISDVSQTQETQYF.

This clonotype was seen repeatedly, ten times or more. This sequence joins TRBV11-2 and TRBJ1-1; unclear D gene. Trimming cost V 5 bases and J 4 bases, with 8 bases left between them. Germline values: CDR1 SGHAT, CDR2 FQNNGV. This CDR3 is 12 amino acids long. The CDR3 is CASSPGGTEAFF. CDR3 nucleotides: TGTGCCAGCAGCCCCGGCGGCACTGAAGCTTTCTTT. The full variable domain, completed using reference TRBV11-2 and TRBJ1-1, is EAGVAQSPRYKIIEKRQSVAFWCNPISGHATLYWYQQILGQGPKLLIQFQNNGVVDDSQLPKDRFSAERLKGVDSTLKIQPAKLEDSAVYLCASSPGGTEAFFGQGTRLTVV.

This clonotype showed up many times. CDR3 bases: TGTGCCATCAGTGGGGGCCCCTGGGCTGGGGCCAACGTCCTGACTTTC. Protein sequence: CAISGGPWAGANVLTF. The chain recombines TRBV10-3 with TRBJ2-6; D might be TRBD1 (5 bases). The CDR3 spans 16 residues. V lost 4 bases, J lost 2 bases, and 12 bases lay in between. Germline lookup yields CDR1 ENHRY and CDR2 SYGVKD.

There are a few counts of this clonotype. The chain is built from TRBV7-9 and TRBJ2-5; 7 nucleotides match TRBD2. Germline CDR1 and CDR2: SEHNR and FQNEAQ (reference sequence). After removal of 7 bases from V and 2 bases from J, the junction contained 4 bases not matched to a gene. This CDR3 is built from 13 residues. The CDR3 nucleotides read TGTGCCAGCAACATACTAGCGCAAGAGACCCAGTACTTC. Translating gives CASNILAQETQYF.

V is TRBV3-1 and J is TRBJ2-1; unclear D gene. Germline V lookup: CDR1 LGHDT, CDR2 YNNKEL (reference sequence). CDR3 length: 15 amino acids. With 4 bases removed from V and 7 bases from J, the gap between germline ends came to 17 bases. DNA of the CDR3: TGTGCCAGCAGCCTAACCCCCTCGTTCGAGAATGAGCAGTTCTTC. This encodes CASSLTPSFENEQFF.

This clonotype was seen a handful of times. This chain links TRBV5-1 with TRBJ2-7; D is unresolved. Trimming left V 0 bases short and J 7 bases short, with 11 bases between. Germline-derived CDR1 and CDR2 are SGHRS and YFSETQ. The CDR3 consists of 13 residues. The CDR3, as DNA: TGCGCCAGCAGCTTGGCGGACCCCTTGGAGCAGTACTTC. Its translation is CASSLADPLEQYF.

This clonotype was found a few times. This chain uses TRBV6-1 with TRBJ2-1, with 9 nucleotides matching TRBD1. V dropped 6 bases and J dropped 3; count of bases not matched to a gene: 6. Germline V gene sequence: CDR1 MNHNS, CDR2 SASEGT. The CDR3 loop spans 15 amino acids. CDR3 region: CASRTLGQGYNEQFF. CDR3 coding DNA: TGTGCCAGCAGGACCCTGGGACAGGGCTACAATGAGCAGTTCTTC.

This clonotype appeared many times. J is TRBJ2-4 and V is TRBV28; a possible D gene is TRBD1 (6 bases). The germline V and J ends were trimmed by 3 bases and 0 bases, with 12 bases remaining between them. CDR1 is MDHEN and CDR2 is SYDVKM in the germline V gene. The CDR3 loop spans 16 amino acids. CDR3 nucleotides: TGTGCCAGCAGTTTGTGGACAGACCTAGCCAAAAACATTCAGTACTTC. Translating it yields CASSLWTDLAKNIQYF. The variable domain in full, with the rest retrieved from reference TRBV28 and TRBJ2-4, is DVKVTQSSRYLVKRTGEKVFLECVQDMDHENMFWYRQDPGLGLRLIYFSYDVKMKEKGDIPEGYSVSREKKERFSLILESASTNQTSMYLCASSLWTDLAKNIQYFGAGTRLSVL.

This clonotype showed up just a few times. This chain uses TRBV6-2 or TRBV6-3 with TRBJ1-1; 8 bases agree with TRBD1. The germline V gene has CDR1 MNHEY and CDR2 SVGEGT. The V segment lost 4 bases and the J segment 7 bases; nucleotides outside the gene matches: 8. This CDR3 is built from 14 residues. The CDR3 is CASSWWTGTFEAFF. CDR3 sequence (DNA): TGTGCCAGCAGTTGGTGGACAGGGACATTTGAAGCTTTCTTT.

There are many counts of this clonotype. V is TRBV6-1 and J is TRBJ2-2; 11 bases match TRBD2. CDR3 length: 16 amino acids. Per germline, CDR1 MNHNS and CDR2 SASEGT. The trim removed 6 bases at V and 6 bases at J, leaving 9 bases unmatched. The CDR3 DNA reads TGTGCCAGCAGCTCTCCAGGACTAGCGGGTCCCGGGGAGCTGTTTTTT. Amino acid sequence: CASSSPGLAGPGELFF.

This clonotype was observed at least ten times. This chain uses TRBV5-1 with TRBJ2-5; TRBD2 is a possible D gene (5 bases). Germline V gene data show CDR1 as SGHRS and CDR2 as YFSETQ. V was trimmed by 7 bases and J by 4 bases, leaving 11 bases between them. This CDR3 contains 12 residues. CDR3 sequence reads: CASGPDSETQYF. Here the CDR3 DNA reads TGCGCCAGCGGACCGGACTCAGAGACCCAGTACTTC.

Concerning this clonotype: A single base separates this from a much larger clone, so it may be a read error. This sequence joins TRBV20-1 and TRBJ1-5; D is uncertain. CDR3 length: 16 amino acids. V lost 7 bases and J 2 bases, leaving 21 bases between the germline ends. Germline assignment: CDR1 DFQATT and CDR2 SNEGSKA (reference sequence). The CDR3 loop reads CSVPRSAGFGNQPQHF. CDR3 coding DNA: TGCAGTGTTCCAAGGTCGGCAGGATTCGGCAATCAGCCCCAGCATTTT.

This clonotype was counted many times. The chain carries TRBV15 and TRBJ2-5; D is perhaps TRBD1 (6 bases). The CDR3 has 15 residues. V lost 3 bases to trimming and J lost 0 bases, with 11 bases between them. Germline-derived CDR1 and CDR2 are LNHNV and YYDKDF (reference sequence). CDR3 DNA sequence: TGTGCCACCAGCAGTCAGGGGCCGAACCAAGAGACCCAGTACTTC. As protein: CATSSQGPNQETQYF.

This clonotype was recorded at least ten times. The gene calls are TRBV9 and TRBJ2-1; D is unclear. This CDR3 contains 15 residues. The ends were cut back, 1 base at V and 3 bases at J, with 11 bases in the middle. The V gene's germline CDR1 is SGDLS and CDR2 YYNGEE. CDR3 bases: TGTGCCAGCAGCGTATCCCCTCAAGGCTACAATGAGCAGTTCTTC. The encoded protein is CASSVSPQGYNEQFF.

There are many counts of this clonotype. This chain's CDR3 is CASSLVGSHYYYYEQYF. The DNA of the CDR3 is TGTGCCAGCAGCTTAGTGGGTAGCCACTACTACTACTACGAGCAGTACTTC. The chain uses TRBV7-2 and TRBJ2-7; no clear D gene. V was trimmed by 1 base and J by 3 bases, leaving 19 bases between them. CDR3 length: 17 residues. Germline V CDR1 and CDR2: SGHTA, FQGNSA. Looking up the rest from reference TRBV7-2 and TRBJ2-7 gives the full variable domain: GAGVSQSPSNKVTEKGKDVELRCDPISGHTALYWYRQSLGQGLEFLIYFQGNSAPDKSGLPSDRFSAERTGGSVSTLTIQRTQQEDSAVYLCASSLVGSHYYYYEQYFGPGTRLTVT.

A few counts support this clonotype. The genes are TRBV27 and TRBJ2-3; TRBD1 matches 7 bases. CDR3 size: 14 residues. The germline CDR1 and CDR2 sequences are MNHEY and SMNVEV (reference sequence). V was pared by 4 bases and J by 4 bases, with 5 bases of the junction left unmatched. CDR3 sequence: CASSSRGRPDTQYF. The CDR3 nucleotides read TGTGCCAGCAGTTCAAGGGGGCGCCCAGATACGCAGTATTTT.

The rearrangement links TRBV20-1 to TRBJ1-1; no definite D call. Trimming took off 3 bases at V and 10 bases at J, with 6 bases between the two ends. Germline-derived CDR1 and CDR2 are DFQATT and SNEGSKA (reference sequence). The CDR3 is made up of 9 amino acids. The CDR3 loop reads CSASHRAFF. As DNA, the CDR3 is TGCAGTGCTAGTCATAGAGCTTTCTTT.